A single sample gave rise to the 6 T cell receptor beta chains below, sequenced in a study of cytomegalovirus exposure and HLA in healthy donors (dated by TCRdb to the late 2010s). To prepare the library, the immunoSEQ multiplex PCR assay was applied. A mixture of 60 forward primers for TCR Vbeta segments and 13 reverse primers for TCR Jbeta segments was used in the multiplex PCR. Not all clones reach the TCRdb copy of this immuneACCESS table, which keeps in-frame sequences only. Checked studies attribute under half of the gap to unresolved V genes and leave the rest unexplained. The table for this sample lists about 140,000 clones; 70% to 85% of them were counted only once. The ten top clones hold 1.4% of the sample. The specimen sequenced was PBMCs. These receptors all stem from a man aged 30 to 39 in good health and CMV-seropositive.

This chain joins TRBV7-3 and TRBJ2-2; 12 bases are a match to TRBD2. Germline V CDR1 and CDR2: SGHTA, FQGTGA. The V gene end was trimmed by 3 bases and the J gene end by 4 bases; junction bases not matched to a gene: 0. This CDR3 has 15 amino acids. The CDR3 DNA reads TGTGCCAGCAGCTTGGGACTAGCGGGCACCGGGGAGCTGTTTTTT. Translation gives CASSLGLAGTGELFF.

This clone is a singleton in its sample. This chain links TRBV5-4 with TRBJ2-3; tentative D call: TRBD2 (5 bases). CDR1 is SGHNT, CDR2 YYREEE, per germline (reference sequence). V was cut by 3 bases and J by 2 bases, with 13 bases left in between. The CDR3 contains 15 residues. The CDR3 nucleotides are TGTGCCAGCAGCTCTAAAGGAGGACTCACAGATACGCAGTATTTT. Amino acids: CASSSKGGLTDTQYF. The full variable domain, with the rest looked up from reference TRBV5-4 and TRBJ2-3, is ETGVTQSPTHLIKTRGQQVTLRCSSQSGHNTVSWYQQALGQGPQFIFQYYREEENGRGNFPPRFSGLQFPNYSSELNVNALELDDSALYLCASSSKGGLTDTQYFGPGTRLTVL.

The J gene is TRBJ2-2, the V gene TRBV5-1; 7 bases match TRBD1. The CDR3 has 14 amino acids. Trimming took 0 bases from V and 5 from J; bases not matched to a gene: 1. Germline V gives CDR1 SGHRS, CDR2 YFSETQ. CDR3 residues: CASSLEQGTGELFF. CDR3 nucleotides: TGCGCCAGCAGCTTGGAACAGGGGACCGGGGAGCTGTTTTTT. Full variable domain (outside the CDR3, taken from reference TRBV5-1 and TRBJ2-2): KAGVTQTPRYLIKTRGQQVTLSCSPISGHRSVSWYQQTPGQGLQFLFEYFSETQRNKGNFPGRFSGRQFSNSRSEMNVSTLELGDSALYLCASSLEQGTGELFFGEGSRLTVL.

The V gene is TRBV27, the J gene TRBJ2-7; the D gene is possibly TRBD1 (6 bases). V lost 3 bases, J lost 4 bases, and 10 bases lay in between. Germline values: CDR1 MNHEY, CDR2 SMNVEV (reference sequence). The CDR3 is 13 amino acids. As DNA, the CDR3 is TGTGCCAGCAGTTTTTTCGGACAGTACGAGCAGTACTTC. Amino acids: CASSFFGQYEQYF.

The genes are TRBV2 and TRBJ2-7; D gene ambiguous. Trimming left V 7 bases short and J 1 base short, with 5 bases between. Germline loops: CDR1 SNHLY, CDR2 FYNNEI. The CDR3 is 11 amino acids. CDR3 in amino acids: CASTLSYEQYF. The CDR3 DNA reads TGTGCCAGCACGTTGTCCTACGAGCAGTACTTC.

The chain is built from TRBV5-8 and TRBJ1-1; D gene unclear. CDR3 size: 16 residues. Germline CDR1 reads SGHTS; CDR2 reads YDEGEE. The V gene lost 4 bases and the J gene lost 2 bases, with 18 bases spanning the gap. The CDR3 region is CASSPLGGQTNTEAFF. The CDR3 nucleotides are TGTGCCAGCAGCCCCCTAGGTGGTCAAACAAACACTGAAGCTTTCTTT. Full variable domain (missing parts from reference TRBV5-8 and TRBJ1-1): EAGVTQSPTHLIKTRGQQATLRCSPISGHTSVYWYQQALGLGLQFLLWYDEGEERNRGNFPPRFSGRQFPNYSSELNVNALELEDSALYLCASSPLGGQTNTEAFFGQGTRLTVV.